The following is a T cell receptor (beta chain) sequence with its context. The CDR3 is made up of 18 amino acids. V lost 3 bases, J lost 4 bases, and 20 bases lay in between. Per germline, CDR1 SGDLS and CDR2 YYNGEE. These data originate in a study of blood T cell repertoires in COVID-19. Overall study context: COVID-19 samples from acute and convalescent phases originated in the United States, Italy and Spain. T cells, B-cell-depleted T cells, or PBMCs supplied cDNA or gDNA.

Under the authors' procedure: Scientists estimated how many nucleated cells there were by amplifying reference gene primers. Generated by immunoSEQ multiplex PCR, the TCRdb table keeps only in-frame clones and is missing some. The V and J calls and the clone size are those of that table, but D and trimming were determined from the DNA. The profile shows about 150,000 clones, around 84% of them singletons. The sequence was collected from a human donor in a cohort sampled during active COVID-19. This chain connects TRBV9 to TRBJ1-6; D ambiguous. Material for sequencing was peripheral blood. CDR3 amino acids: CASSAEAGGNVYNSPLHF. DNA of the CDR3: TGTGCCAGCAGCGCCGAGGCGGGTGGGAACGTTTATAATTCACCCCTCCACTTT.